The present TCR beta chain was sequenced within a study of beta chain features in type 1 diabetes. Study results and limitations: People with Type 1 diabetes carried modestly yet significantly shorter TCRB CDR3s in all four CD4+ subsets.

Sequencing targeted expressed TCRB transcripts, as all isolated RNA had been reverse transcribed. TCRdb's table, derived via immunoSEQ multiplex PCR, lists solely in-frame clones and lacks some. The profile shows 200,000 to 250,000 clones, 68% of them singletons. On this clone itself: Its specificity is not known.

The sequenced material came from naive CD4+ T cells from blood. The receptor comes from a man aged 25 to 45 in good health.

Here the CDR3 reads CASSLGDRGFEETQYF. CDR3 DNA: TGTGCCAGCAGCTTAGGGGACAGGGGATTTGAGGAGACCCAGTACTTC. The gene calls are TRBV5-4 and TRBJ2-5, with 10 bases that match TRBD1. The CDR3 contains 16 residues. The V gene end was trimmed by 2 bases and the J gene end by 5 bases; junction bases not matched to a gene: 9. Germline CDR1 reads SGHNT; CDR2 reads YYREEE (reference sequence).